This TCR beta chain was found in a study of cytomegalovirus exposure and HLA in healthy donors. As regards this clone: The antigen remains unidentified. A read error may account for a junction end that differs from germline.

Regarding the study as a whole: An Asian-associated ancestry cluster reportedly showed fewer N-insertions than the approximately 690-donor mean in a later analysis.

With 60 Vbeta and 13 Jbeta primers, the PCR was carried out. The assay was immunoSEQ multiplex PCR, and TCRdb's table has in-frame clones only and misses some. The repertoire holds 150,000 to 200,000 clones, with 60% to 85% as singletons. The TCR originated in a woman in her 30s in good health and CMV-seronegative. Sequenced input: PBMCs.

DNA of the CDR3: TGTGCCAGCAGTTACTCGAAGGGGGCTGAGGGCTACACCTTC. It specifies CASSYSKGAEGYTF. The genes are TRBV6-4 and TRBJ1-2, with 7 bases lining up with TRBD1. CDR1 MRHNA and CDR2 SNTAGT come from the germline V gene. CDR3 size: 14 residues.